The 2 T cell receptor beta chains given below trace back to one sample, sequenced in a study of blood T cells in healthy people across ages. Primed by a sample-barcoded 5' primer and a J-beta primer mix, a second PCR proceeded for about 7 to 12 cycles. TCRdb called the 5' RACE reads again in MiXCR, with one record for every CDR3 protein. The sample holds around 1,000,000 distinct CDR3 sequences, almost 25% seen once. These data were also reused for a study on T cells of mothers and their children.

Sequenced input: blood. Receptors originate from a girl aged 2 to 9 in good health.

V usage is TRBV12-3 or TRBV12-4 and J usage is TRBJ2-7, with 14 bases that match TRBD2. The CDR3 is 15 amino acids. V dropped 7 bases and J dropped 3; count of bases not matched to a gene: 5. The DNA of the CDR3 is TGTGCCAGCACCTGGGGGACTAGCGGGGGCTACGAGCAGTACTTC. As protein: CASTWGTSGGYEQYF.

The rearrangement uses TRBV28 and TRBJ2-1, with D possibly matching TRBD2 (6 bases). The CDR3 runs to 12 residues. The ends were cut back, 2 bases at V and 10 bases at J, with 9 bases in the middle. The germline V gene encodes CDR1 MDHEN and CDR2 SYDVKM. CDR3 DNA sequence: TGTGCCAGCAGTTTAAGGGGACTCGAGCAGTTCTTC. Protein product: CASSLRGLEQFF.